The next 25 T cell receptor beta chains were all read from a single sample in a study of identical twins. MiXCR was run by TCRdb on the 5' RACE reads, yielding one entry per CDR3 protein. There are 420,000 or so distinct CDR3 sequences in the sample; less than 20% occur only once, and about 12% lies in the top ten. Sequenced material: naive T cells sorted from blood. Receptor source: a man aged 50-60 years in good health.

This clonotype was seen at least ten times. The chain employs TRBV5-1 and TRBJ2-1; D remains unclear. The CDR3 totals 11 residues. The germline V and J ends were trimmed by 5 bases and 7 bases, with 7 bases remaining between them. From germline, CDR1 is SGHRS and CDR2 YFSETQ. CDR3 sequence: CASRVQNEQFF. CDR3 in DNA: TGCGCCAGCAGGGTTCAAAATGAGCAGTTCTTC.

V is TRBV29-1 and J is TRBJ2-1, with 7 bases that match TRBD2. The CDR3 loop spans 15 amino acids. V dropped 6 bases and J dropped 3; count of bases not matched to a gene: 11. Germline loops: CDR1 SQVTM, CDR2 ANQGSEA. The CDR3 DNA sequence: TGCAGCGTGGAACCTACTAGCGCCTTCTACAATGAGCAGTTCTTC. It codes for CSVEPTSAFYNEQFF.

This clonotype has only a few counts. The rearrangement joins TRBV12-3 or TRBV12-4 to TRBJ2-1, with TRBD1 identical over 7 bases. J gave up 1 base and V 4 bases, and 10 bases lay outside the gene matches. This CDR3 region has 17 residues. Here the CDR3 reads CASSSQRQGSSYNEQFF. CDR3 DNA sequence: TGTGCCAGCAGTTCGCAAAGACAGGGTTCGTCCTACAATGAGCAGTTCTTC.

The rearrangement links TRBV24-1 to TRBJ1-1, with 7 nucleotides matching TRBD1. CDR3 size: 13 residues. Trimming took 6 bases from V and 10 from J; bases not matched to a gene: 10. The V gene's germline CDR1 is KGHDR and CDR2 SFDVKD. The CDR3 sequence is CATSLGGGRGAFF. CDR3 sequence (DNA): TGTGCCACCAGTTTAGGAGGGGGCAGGGGAGCTTTCTTT.

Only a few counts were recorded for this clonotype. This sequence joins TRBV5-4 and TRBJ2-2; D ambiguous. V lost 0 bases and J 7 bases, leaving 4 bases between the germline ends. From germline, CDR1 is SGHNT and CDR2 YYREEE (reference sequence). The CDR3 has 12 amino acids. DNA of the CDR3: TGTGCCAGCAGCTTGGGGCTCGGGGAGCTGTTTTTT. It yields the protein CASSLGLGELFF.

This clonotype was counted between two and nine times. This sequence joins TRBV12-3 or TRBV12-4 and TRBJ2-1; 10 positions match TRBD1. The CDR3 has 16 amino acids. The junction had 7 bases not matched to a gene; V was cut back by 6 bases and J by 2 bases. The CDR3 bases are TGTGCCAGCAGCGGACAGGGGGACCTTCCCTACAATGAGCAGTTCTTC. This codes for CASSGQGDLPYNEQFF.

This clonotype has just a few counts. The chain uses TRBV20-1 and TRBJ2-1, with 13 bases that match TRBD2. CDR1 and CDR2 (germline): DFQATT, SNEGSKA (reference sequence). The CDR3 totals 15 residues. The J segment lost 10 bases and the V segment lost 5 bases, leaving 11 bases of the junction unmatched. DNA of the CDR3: TGCAGTGCTCCCCGGACTAGCGGGGGCCCCAGGGAGCAGTTCTTC. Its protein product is CSAPRTSGGPREQFF.

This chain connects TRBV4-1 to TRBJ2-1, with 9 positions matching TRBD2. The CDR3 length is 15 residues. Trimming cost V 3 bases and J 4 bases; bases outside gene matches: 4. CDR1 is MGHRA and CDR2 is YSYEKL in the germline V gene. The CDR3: CASSQSTSGYNEQFF. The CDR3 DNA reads TGCGCCAGCAGCCAGTCGACTAGCGGTTACAATGAGCAGTTCTTC.

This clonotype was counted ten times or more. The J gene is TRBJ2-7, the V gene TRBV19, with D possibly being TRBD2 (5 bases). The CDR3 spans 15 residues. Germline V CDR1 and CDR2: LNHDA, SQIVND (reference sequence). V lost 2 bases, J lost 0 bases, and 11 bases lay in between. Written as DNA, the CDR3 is TGTGCCAGTAGTATAAGTTGGGAGAGCTCCTACGAGCAGTACTTC. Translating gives CASSISWESSYEQYF. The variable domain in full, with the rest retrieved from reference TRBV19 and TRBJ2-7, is DGGITQSPKYLFRKEGQNVTLSCEQNLNHDAMYWYRQDPGQGLRLIYYSQIVNDFQKGDIAEGYSVSREKKESFPLTVTSAQKNPTAFYLCASSISWESSYEQYFGPGTRLTVT.

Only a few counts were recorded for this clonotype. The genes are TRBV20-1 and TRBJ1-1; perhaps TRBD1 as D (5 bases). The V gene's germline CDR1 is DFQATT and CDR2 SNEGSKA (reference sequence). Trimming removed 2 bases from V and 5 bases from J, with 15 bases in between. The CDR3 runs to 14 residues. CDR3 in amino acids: CSARSGQGETEAFF. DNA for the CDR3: TGCAGTGCTAGATCAGGGCAGGGCGAAACTGAAGCTTTCTTT.

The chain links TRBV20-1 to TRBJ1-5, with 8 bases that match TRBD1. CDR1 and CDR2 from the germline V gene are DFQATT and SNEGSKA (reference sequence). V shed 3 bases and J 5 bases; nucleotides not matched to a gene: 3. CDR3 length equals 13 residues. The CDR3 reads CSARAGGHQPQHF. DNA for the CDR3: TGCAGTGCTAGGGCAGGGGGCCATCAGCCCCAGCATTTT.

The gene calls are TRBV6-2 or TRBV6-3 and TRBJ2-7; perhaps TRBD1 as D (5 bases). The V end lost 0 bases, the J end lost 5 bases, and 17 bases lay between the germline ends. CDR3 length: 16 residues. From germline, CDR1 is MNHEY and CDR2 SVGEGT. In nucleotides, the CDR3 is TGTGCCAGCAGTTACTCGATACAGGATCTTCGCGACGAGCAGTACTTC. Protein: CASSYSIQDLRDEQYF.

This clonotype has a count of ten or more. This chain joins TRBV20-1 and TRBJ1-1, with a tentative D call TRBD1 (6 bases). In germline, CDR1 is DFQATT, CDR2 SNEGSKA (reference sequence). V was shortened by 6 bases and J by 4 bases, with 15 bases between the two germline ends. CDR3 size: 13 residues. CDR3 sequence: CSAPTGKGTEAFF. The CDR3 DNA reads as TGCAGTGCCCCGACAGGTAAGGGCACTGAAGCTTTCTTT.

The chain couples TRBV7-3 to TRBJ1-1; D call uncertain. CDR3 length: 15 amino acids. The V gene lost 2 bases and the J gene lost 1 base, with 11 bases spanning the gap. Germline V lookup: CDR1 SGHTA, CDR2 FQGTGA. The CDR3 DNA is TGTGCCAGCAGCTTAGGTCTCGGAGCGAACACTGAAGCTTTCTTT. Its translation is CASSLGLGANTEAFF.

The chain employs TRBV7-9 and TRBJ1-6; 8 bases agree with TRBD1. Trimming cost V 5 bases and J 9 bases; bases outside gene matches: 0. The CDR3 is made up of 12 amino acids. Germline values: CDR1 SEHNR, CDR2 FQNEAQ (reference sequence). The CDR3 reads CASSDRGSPLHF. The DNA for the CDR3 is TGTGCCAGCAGCGACAGGGGTTCACCCCTCCACTTT.

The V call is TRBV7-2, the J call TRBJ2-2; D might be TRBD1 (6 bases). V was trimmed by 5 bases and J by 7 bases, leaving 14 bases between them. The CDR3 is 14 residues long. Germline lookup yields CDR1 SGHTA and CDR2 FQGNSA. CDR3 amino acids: CASSLNRVGGELFF. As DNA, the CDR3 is TGTGCCAGCAGCCTGAACAGGGTTGGCGGGGAGCTGTTTTTT.

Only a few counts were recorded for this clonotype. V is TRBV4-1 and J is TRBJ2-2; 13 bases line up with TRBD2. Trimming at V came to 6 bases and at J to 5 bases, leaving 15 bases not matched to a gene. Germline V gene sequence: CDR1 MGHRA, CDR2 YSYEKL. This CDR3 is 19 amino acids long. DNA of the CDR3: TGCGCCAGCAGGCGGCTCCCCGGACTAGCGGGGGCAGGGACCGGGGAGCTGTTTTTT. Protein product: CASRRLPGLAGAGTGELFF.

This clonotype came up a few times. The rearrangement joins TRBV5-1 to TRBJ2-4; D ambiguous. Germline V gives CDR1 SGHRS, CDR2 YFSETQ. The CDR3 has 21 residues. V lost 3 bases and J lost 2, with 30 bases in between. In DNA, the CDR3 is TGCGCCAGCAGCTCCAGTGCCCCTGCAAGAGGTAACCCGTGGACCAAAAACATTCAGTACTTC. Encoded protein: CASSSSAPARGNPWTKNIQYF.

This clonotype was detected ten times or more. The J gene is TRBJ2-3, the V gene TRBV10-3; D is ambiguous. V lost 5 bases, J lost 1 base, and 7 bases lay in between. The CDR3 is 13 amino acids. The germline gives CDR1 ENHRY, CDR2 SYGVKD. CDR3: CAISRAGTDTQYF. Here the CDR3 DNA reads TGTGCCATCAGTCGGGCGGGCACAGATACGCAGTATTTT.

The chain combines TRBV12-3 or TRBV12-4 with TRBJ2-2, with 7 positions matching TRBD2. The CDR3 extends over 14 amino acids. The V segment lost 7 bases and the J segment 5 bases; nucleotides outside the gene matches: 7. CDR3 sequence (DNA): TGTGCCAGCAAGACTAGCTTCGAGACCGGGGAGCTGTTTTTT. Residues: CASKTSFETGELFF.

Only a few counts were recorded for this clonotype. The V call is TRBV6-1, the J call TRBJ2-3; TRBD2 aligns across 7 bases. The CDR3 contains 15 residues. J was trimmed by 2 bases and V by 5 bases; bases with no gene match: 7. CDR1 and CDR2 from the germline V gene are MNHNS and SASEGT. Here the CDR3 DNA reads TGTGCCAGCAGTCAGCGGGACGGCCACACAGATACGCAGTATTTT. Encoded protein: CASSQRDGHTDTQYF.

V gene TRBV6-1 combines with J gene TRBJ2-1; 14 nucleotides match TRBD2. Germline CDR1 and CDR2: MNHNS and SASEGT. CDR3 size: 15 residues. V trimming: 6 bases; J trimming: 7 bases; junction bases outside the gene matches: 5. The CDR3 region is CASSRLAGGGNEQFF. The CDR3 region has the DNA TGTGCCAGCAGCCGACTAGCGGGAGGGGGTAATGAGCAGTTCTTC.

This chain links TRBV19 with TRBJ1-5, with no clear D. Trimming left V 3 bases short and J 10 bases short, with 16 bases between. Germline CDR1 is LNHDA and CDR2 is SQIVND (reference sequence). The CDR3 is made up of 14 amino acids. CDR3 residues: CASSIDRRIGPQHF. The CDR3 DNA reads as TGTGCCAGTAGTATTGATAGGAGGATAGGACCCCAGCATTTT.

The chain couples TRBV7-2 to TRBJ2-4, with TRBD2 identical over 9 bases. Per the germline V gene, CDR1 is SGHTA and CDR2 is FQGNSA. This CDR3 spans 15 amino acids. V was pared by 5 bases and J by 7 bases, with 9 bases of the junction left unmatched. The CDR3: CASSAVAGGINIQYF. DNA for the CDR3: TGTGCCAGCAGCGCAGTGGCGGGGGGGATTAACATTCAGTACTTC.

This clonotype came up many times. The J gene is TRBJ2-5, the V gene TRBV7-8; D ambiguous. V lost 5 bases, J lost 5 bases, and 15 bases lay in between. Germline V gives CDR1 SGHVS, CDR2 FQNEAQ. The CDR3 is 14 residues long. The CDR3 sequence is CASSPYTFGETQYF. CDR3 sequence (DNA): TGTGCCAGCAGCCCGTACACCTTCGGGGAGACCCAGTACTTC.